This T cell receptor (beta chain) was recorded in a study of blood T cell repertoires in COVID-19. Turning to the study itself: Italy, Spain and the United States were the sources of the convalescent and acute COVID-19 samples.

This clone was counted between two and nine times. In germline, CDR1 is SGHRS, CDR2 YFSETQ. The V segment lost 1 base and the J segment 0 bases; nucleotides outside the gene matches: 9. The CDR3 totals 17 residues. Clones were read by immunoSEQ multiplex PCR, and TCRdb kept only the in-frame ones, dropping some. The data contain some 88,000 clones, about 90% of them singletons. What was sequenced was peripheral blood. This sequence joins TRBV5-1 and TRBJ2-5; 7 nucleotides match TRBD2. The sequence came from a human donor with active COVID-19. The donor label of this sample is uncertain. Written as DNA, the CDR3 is TGCGCCAGCAGCTTGCTCTCGGCTAGCGGTTACCAAGAGACCCAGTACTTC. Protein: CASSLLSASGYQETQYF.